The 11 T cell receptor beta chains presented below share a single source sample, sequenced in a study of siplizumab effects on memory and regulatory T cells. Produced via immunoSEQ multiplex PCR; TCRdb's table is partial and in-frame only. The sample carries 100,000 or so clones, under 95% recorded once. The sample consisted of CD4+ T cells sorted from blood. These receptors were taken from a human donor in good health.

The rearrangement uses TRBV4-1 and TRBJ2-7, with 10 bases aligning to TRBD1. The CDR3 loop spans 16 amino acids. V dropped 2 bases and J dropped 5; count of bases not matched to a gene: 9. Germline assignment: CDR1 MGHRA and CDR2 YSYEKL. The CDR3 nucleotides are TGCGCCAGCAGCCAAAGGGGGGACAGGGGTGGCAACGAGCAGTACTTC. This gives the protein CASSQRGDRGGNEQYF.

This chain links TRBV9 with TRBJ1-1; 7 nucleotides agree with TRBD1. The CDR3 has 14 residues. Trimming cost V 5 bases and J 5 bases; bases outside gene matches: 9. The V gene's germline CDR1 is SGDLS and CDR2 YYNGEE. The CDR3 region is CASRPSTGATEAFF. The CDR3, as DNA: TGTGCCAGCAGACCTAGCACAGGGGCGACTGAAGCTTTCTTT.

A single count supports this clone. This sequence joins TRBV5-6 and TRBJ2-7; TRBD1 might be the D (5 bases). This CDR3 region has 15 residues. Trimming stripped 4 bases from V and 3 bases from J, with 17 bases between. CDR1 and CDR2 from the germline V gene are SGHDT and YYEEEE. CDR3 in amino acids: CASSTRGGHFYEQYF. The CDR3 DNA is TGTGCCAGCAGCACCCGAGGTGGACATTTCTACGAGCAGTACTTC.

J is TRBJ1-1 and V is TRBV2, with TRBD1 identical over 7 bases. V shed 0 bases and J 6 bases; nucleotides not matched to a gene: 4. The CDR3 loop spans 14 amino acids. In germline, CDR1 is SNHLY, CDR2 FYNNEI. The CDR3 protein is CASSEARGQAEAFF. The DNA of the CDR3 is TGTGCCAGCAGTGAAGCGAGGGGGCAGGCTGAAGCTTTCTTT.

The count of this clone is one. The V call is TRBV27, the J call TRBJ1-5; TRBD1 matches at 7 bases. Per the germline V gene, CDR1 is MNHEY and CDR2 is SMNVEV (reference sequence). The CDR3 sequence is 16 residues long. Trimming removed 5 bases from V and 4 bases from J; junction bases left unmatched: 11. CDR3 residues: CASSPLPGTENQPQHF. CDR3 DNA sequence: TGTGCCAGCAGTCCACTCCCAGGGACAGAGAATCAGCCCCAGCATTTT.

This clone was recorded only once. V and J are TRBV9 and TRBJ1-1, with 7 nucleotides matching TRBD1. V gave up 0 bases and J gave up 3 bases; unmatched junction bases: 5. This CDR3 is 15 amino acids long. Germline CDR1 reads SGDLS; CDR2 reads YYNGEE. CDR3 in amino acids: CASSVDPGGDTEAFF. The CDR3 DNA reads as TGTGCCAGCAGCGTAGACCCAGGGGGGGACACTGAAGCTTTCTTT.

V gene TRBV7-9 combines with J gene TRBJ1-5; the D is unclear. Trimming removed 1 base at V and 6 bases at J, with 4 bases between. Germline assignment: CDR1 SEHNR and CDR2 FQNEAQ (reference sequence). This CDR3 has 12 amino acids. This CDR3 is CASSLDGQPQHF. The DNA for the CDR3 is TGTGCCAGCAGCTTAGATGGTCAGCCCCAGCATTTT.

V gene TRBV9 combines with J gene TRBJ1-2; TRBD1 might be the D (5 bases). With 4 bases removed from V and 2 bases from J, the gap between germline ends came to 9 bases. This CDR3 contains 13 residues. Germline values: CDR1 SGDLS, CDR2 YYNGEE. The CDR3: CASSPSGNYGYTF. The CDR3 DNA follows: TGTGCCAGCAGCCCTTCAGGGAACTATGGCTACACCTTC.

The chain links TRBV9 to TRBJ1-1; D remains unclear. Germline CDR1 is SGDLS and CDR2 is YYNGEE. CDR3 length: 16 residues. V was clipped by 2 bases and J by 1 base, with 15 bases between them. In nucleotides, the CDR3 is TGTGCCAGCAGCGTCATTAGACTTGGGGAGAACACTGAAGCTTTCTTT. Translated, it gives CASSVIRLGENTEAFF. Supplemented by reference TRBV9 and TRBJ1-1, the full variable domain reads DSGVTQTPKHLITATGQRVTLRCSPRSGDLSVYWYQQSLDQGLQFLIQYYNGEERAKGNILERFSAQQFPDLHSELNLSSLELGDSALYFCASSVIRLGENTEAFFGQGTRLTVV.

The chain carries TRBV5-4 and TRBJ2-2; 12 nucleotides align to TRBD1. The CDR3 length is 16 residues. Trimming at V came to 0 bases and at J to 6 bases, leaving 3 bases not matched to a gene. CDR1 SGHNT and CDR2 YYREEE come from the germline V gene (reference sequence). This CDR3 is CASSLGGQGAAGELFF. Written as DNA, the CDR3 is TGTGCCAGCAGCTTGGGGGGACAGGGGGCTGCCGGGGAGCTGTTTTTT.

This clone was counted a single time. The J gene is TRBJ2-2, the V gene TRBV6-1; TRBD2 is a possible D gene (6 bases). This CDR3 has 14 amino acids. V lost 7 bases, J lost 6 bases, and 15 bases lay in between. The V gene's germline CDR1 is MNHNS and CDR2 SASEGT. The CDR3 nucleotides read TGTGCCAGCAACAGGAGGGTCGGGTCCGGGGAGCTGTTTTTT. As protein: CASNRRVGSGELFF.